This T cell receptor (beta chain) was found in a study of blood T cell repertoires in COVID-19. In the study overall: Samples taken during acute and convalescent COVID-19 were collected in the United States, Italy and Spain. T cells, B-cell-depleted T cells, or PBMCs provided the cDNA or gDNA that served as material.

Deletions cut 5 bases from V and 0 bases from J, with 19 bases between. Germline CDR1 and CDR2: SSHAT and FNYEAQ (reference sequence). The CDR3 consists of 18 residues. Study processing details: For nucleated cells, counts were estimated from reference gene primer amplification. The assay was immunoSEQ multiplex PCR, and TCRdb's table has in-frame clones only and misses some. V and J calls and clone size are given by that table; D and trimming were obtained from the DNA. The table has some 97,000 clones, approximately 93% seen once. Material: peripheral blood. The chain carries TRBV7-7 and TRBJ2-2; D is possibly TRBD2 (6 bases). The clonotype was recovered from a man in his sixties with acute or convalescent COVID-19. The CDR3 bases are TGTGCCAGCAGCCTCATACCCGGGGGACCCGCGAACACCGGGGAGCTGTTTTTT. As protein: CASSLIPGGPANTGELFF. Variable domain in full (rest from reference TRBV7-7 and TRBJ2-2): GAGVSQSPRYKVTKRGQDVTLRCDPISSHATLYWYQQALGQGPEFLTYFNYEAQPDKSGLPSDRFSAERPEGSISTLTIQRTEQRDSAMYRCASSLIPGGPANTGELFFGEGSRLTVL.